This T cell receptor beta chain was captured in a study of cytomegalovirus exposure and HLA in healthy donors. Overall study findings and caveats: A few CMV-associated chains proved CMV antigen-specific in vitro. The authors enumerated around 150 TCR beta chains as linked to cytomegalovirus.

This clone was counted once. The antigen remains unidentified. The CDR3 length is 14 residues. Germline CDR1 and CDR2: GTSNPN and SVGIG (reference sequence). V shed 4 bases, J shed 0 bases, and the junction held 3 bases outside the gene matches. The repertoire was sequenced with immunoSEQ multiplex PCR; TCRdb's copy has only in-frame clones and lacks some. The sample carries approximately 280,000 clones, 88% recorded once. The chain uses TRBV30 and TRBJ2-3, with 8 nucleotides matching TRBD1. The specimen sequenced was PBMCs. This sequence originates from a woman aged 18-29 years in good health and CMV-seronegative. CDR3 nucleotide sequence: TGTGCCTGGACTCGGACAGGGAGCACAGATACGCAGTATTTT. It translates to CAWTRTGSTDTQYF.